Listed below are T cell receptor beta chains from one sample, sequenced in a study of graft-versus-host responses after intestinal transplantation. The table came from immunoSEQ multiplex PCR; TCRdb's copy has only in-frame clones and leaves some out. The sample records tens of thousands of clones, roughly 94% being singletons. These receptors lack a known antigen. Source: unstimulated CD8+ T cells sorted from spleen or lymph node cells, taken before intestinal transplant. These receptors came from a human donor who received an intestinal transplant. The CDR3 runs from the conserved cysteine through the conserved F or W. The order of the fields is CDR3 DNA, CDR3 protein, J gene, clone size, D gene, V gene. The D gene is left open where the match is weak. Expanded clones are given a class, and other clones once, few, many or no size at all.

TGCGCCAGCAAGGAAGACACCGGGGAGCTGTTTTTT | CASKEDTGELFF | TRBJ2-2 | NA | NA | TRBV5-1
TGTGCCAGCAGTGAAGGGACTTCCTCCACAGATACGCAGTATTTT | CASSEGTSSTDTQYF | TRBJ2-3 | NA | NA | TRBV6-1
TGTGCCAGCAGTTTACTACTAGCGGTCAATGGGCAGTTCTTC | CASSLLLAVNGQFF | TRBJ2-1 | once | TRBD2 | TRBV27
TGTGCCAGCAGCTTAGCGCAGGGAGTCGGGGAGCTGTTTTTT | CASSLAQGVGELFF | TRBJ2-2 | NA | NA | TRBV7-9
TGCGCCAGCAGCACGGACGGATCTAACTATGGCTACACCTTC | CASSTDGSNYGYTF | TRBJ1-2 | once | NA | TRBV5-1
TGTGCCAGCAGTTTCAGGGACGGGACCTACGAGCAGTACTTC | CASSFRDGTYEQYF | TRBJ2-7 | NA | NA | TRBV27
TGTGCCAGCAGCAAAGTGGCAAGGGGGAGGTCTGGACCGCTCTATGGCTACACCTTC | CASSKVARGRSGPLYGYTF | TRBJ1-2 | NA | NA | TRBV21-1
TGCAGCGTGGGGGCGAGGGGCGCCCCTAAAGAGACCCAGTACTTC | CSVGARGAPKETQYF | TRBJ2-5 | NA | NA | TRBV29-1
TGTGCCACCAGCAGAGAATGGGAGACCCAGTACTTC | CATSREWETQYF | TRBJ2-5 | NA | NA | TRBV15
TGTGCCAGCATTAGTGGGACAGGGGTCGGCACCGGGGAGCTGTTTTTT | CASISGTGVGTGELFF | TRBJ2-2 | NA | TRBD1 | TRBV13
TGTGCCAGCAGCCCAGTCCCAACGGGCCTATCATCCTACGAGCAGTACTTC | CASSPVPTGLSSYEQYF | TRBJ2-7 | NA | NA | TRBV5-5
TGTGCCAGCAGCCGCGGACAGCACCAAGAGACCCAGTACTTC | CASSRGQHQETQYF | TRBJ2-5 | NA | NA | TRBV27
TGTGCCAGCAGTTTAGAAGTATCTGGAAACACCATATATTTT | CASSLEVSGNTIYF | TRBJ1-3 | NA | NA | TRBV28
TGTGCCAGCAGCTTTCGCTGGCAGAGCTCTGGAAACACCATATATTTT | CASSFRWQSSGNTIYF | TRBJ1-3 | NA | NA | TRBV11-2
TGTGCCTGCCAGACAGGGAACCCCTACGAGCAGTACTTC | CACQTGNPYEQYF | TRBJ2-7 | NA | TRBD1 | TRBV2
TGTGCCAGCAGTTTAACCAGGTACATCTTCCCCTACGAGCAGTACTTC | CASSLTRYIFPYEQYF | TRBJ2-7 | NA | NA | TRBV27
TGCGCCAGCCGGAGACTAGCGGGAGGCAATGAGCAGTTCTTC | CASRRLAGGNEQFF | TRBJ2-1 | NA | TRBD2 | TRBV10-2
TGTGCCAGCATGAGTGAAAGCGGGAGGGCTGGCACAGATACGCAGTATTTT | CASMSESGRAGTDTQYF | TRBJ2-3 | NA | TRBD2 | TRBV28
TGCGCCAGCAGCCAAGGGGGGACTAGCGGGAGCTACGAGCAGTACTTC | CASSQGGTSGSYEQYF | TRBJ2-7 | NA | TRBD2 | TRBV4-1
TGTGCCACTTGGGCCGGGACTAGTTTGTACAATGAGCAGTTCTTC | CATWAGTSLYNEQFF | TRBJ2-1 | NA | TRBD2 | TRBV7-8
TGTGCCAGCAGCTTAGATGACAGGGGGCAAAACACAGATACGCAGTATTTT | CASSLDDRGQNTDTQYF | TRBJ2-3 | NA | TRBD1 | TRBV7-8
TGTGCCAGCAGCTCCAGGGACAGGAGCTCCTACGAGCAGTACTTC | CASSSRDRSSYEQYF | TRBJ2-7 | NA | TRBD1 | TRBV11-1
TGTGCCAGCAGCTTAGTTAGGGGACAGGTGACATACGAGCAGTACTTC | CASSLVRGQVTYEQYF | TRBJ2-7 | NA | TRBD1 | TRBV7-9
TGTGCCAGCAGTGAGATGCTGGGGCGAGAGGTCTACGAGCAGTACTTC | CASSEMLGREVYEQYF | TRBJ2-7 | NA | NA | TRBV2
TGTGCCAGCAGTTTAACAGTAGACTATGGCTACACCTTC | CASSLTVDYGYTF | TRBJ1-2 | NA | NA | TRBV27
TGTGCCAGCAGCTTAATGACAGGGAGCTACGAGCAGTACTTC | CASSLMTGSYEQYF | TRBJ2-7 | NA | TRBD1 | TRBV5-6
TGCGCCAGCAGCTCCATGGGGGGGACGTACGAGCAGTACTTC | CASSSMGGTYEQYF | TRBJ2-7 | NA | TRBD2 | TRBV5-1
TGTGCCAGCAGTGAATGGGGCTATAGCAATCAGCCCCAGCATTTT | CASSEWGYSNQPQHF | TRBJ1-5 | few | NA | TRBV6-1
TGCGCCAGCAGCTTGGTCCAGGGAGGACCTCAGATATATACTTCGGGGGGCGAGCAGTACTTC | CASSLVQGGPQIYTSGGEQYF | TRBJ2-7 | once | TRBD2 | TRBV5-1
TGTGCCAGCAGCTTAGGAGACTTCAGCGGGAGCGCAGATACGCAGTATTTT | CASSLGDFSGSADTQYF | TRBJ2-3 | NA | TRBD2 | TRBV11-1
TGTGCCAGCAGTTACTCGACTAGCGGGAGGCCAGATACGCAGTATTTT | CASSYSTSGRPDTQYF | TRBJ2-3 | once | TRBD2 | TRBV6-5
TGTGCCAGCAGCCTACTAGCGGGAGTTAAAGATACGCAGTATTTT | CASSLLAGVKDTQYF | TRBJ2-3 | NA | TRBD2 | TRBV6-5
TGTGCCAGTAGTATGTCGGCTAGCGGGACCAATGAGCAGTTCTTC | CASSMSASGTNEQFF | TRBJ2-1 | NA | TRBD2 | TRBV19
TGTGCCAGCAGCAAAGGGCCGACAGGGGAGTATGGCTACACCTTC | CASSKGPTGEYGYTF | TRBJ1-2 | NA | NA | TRBV21-1
TGTGCCAGCAAATGGGGCGAGGGAGGGGCCGGGGAGCTGTTTTTT | CASKWGEGGAGELFF | TRBJ2-2 | NA | TRBD2 | TRBV7-2
TGTGCCAGCAGCTCCCGACCCCCATCCGAGCAGTACTTC | CASSSRPPSEQYF | TRBJ2-7 | NA | NA | TRBV13
TGTGCCAGTAGTACGGACAGTTTAAAATATAGCAATCAGCCCCAGCATTTT | CASSTDSLKYSNQPQHF | TRBJ1-5 | NA | NA | TRBV19
TGTGCCAGCAGCTTAGCACCATGGGCAGGGGGCAATGAGCAGTTCTTC | CASSLAPWAGGNEQFF | TRBJ2-1 | once | TRBD1 | TRBV7-9
TGTGCCAGCAGTAGGGGAGGGAGCACTGAAGCTTTCTTT | CASSRGGSTEAFF | TRBJ1-1 | NA | NA | TRBV27
TGTGCCAGCAGCTCGCCCCTGACCGGGGAGCTGTTTTTT | CASSSPLTGELFF | TRBJ2-2 | NA | NA | TRBV7-7
TGTGCCAGCAGCAAGGGACTAGCAGGTCCTAAAAGTGCCTACGAGCAGTACTTC | CASSKGLAGPKSAYEQYF | TRBJ2-7 | NA | TRBD2 | TRBV11-2
TGTGCCAGTAGTCTCGGACAGGCCATGAACACTGAAGCTTTCTTT | CASSLGQAMNTEAFF | TRBJ1-1 | once | TRBD1 | TRBV19
TGTGCCAGCTCCCCGGACAGGGGAAGCAATCAGCCCCAGCATTTT | CASSPDRGSNQPQHF | TRBJ1-5 | once | TRBD1 | TRBV6-5
TGTGCCAGCAGTTTGGCGGGGTACAATGAGCAGTTCTTC | CASSLAGYNEQFF | TRBJ2-1 | NA | NA | TRBV27